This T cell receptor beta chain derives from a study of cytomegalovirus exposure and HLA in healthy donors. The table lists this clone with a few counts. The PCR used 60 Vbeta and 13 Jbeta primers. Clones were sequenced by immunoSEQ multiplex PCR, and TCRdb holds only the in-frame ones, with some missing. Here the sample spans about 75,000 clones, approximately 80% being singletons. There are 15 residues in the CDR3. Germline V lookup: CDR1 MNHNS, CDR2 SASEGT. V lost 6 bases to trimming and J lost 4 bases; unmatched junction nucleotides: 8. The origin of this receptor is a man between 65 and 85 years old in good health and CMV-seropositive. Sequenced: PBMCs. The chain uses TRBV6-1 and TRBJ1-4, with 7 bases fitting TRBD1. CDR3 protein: CASRTGEKGNEKLFF. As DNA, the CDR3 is TGTGCCAGCAGAACAGGGGAGAAGGGTAATGAAAAACTGTTTTTT.